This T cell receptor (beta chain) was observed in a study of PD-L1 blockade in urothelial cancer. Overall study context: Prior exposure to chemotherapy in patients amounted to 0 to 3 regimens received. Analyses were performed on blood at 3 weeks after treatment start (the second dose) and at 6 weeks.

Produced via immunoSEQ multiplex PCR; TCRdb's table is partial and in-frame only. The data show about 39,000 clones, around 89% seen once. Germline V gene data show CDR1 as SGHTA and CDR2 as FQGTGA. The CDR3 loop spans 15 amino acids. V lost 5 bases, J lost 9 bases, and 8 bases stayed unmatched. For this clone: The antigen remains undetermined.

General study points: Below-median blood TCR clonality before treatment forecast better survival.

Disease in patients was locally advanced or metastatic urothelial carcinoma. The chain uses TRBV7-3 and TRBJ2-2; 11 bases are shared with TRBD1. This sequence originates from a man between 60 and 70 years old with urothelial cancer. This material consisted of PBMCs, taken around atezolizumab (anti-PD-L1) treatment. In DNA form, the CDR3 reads TGTGCCAGCAGCGGCGGACAGGGGGCGCAGCGGGAGCTGTTTTTT. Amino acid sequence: CASSGGQGAQRELFF.